Listed here are 30 T cell receptor beta chains from one sample, sequenced in a study of T cell clonality in common variable immunodeficiency. Sequenced by immunoSEQ multiplex PCR; TCRdb stores in-frame clones only, minus some. The specimen has tens of thousands of clones, none found just once. No cognate antigen is known for these TCRs. Study-wide findings and caveats: Fewer deletions and N-nucleotide insertions were reportedly seen in common variable immunodeficiency TCR beta sequences.

Material: peripheral blood mononuclear cells. These receptors were collected from a human donor with common variable immunodeficiency.

This clone came up many times. The DNA ends 3 residues before the CDR3 does, and the rest of the CDR3 is filled in from the germline J gene. The chain recombines TRBV5-6 with TRBJ2-1; 9 bases line up with TRBD2. Losses at the gene ends were 0 bases for V and 7 bases for J; bases not matched to a gene: 5. The CDR3 loop spans 15 amino acids. The germline gives CDR1 SGHDT, CDR2 YYEEEE. The CDR3 sequence is CASSLDGGRANEQFF. CDR3 DNA (partial): TGTGCCAGCAGCTTGGATGGCGGGAGGGCGAATGAG.

This clone was found a few times. CDR3 in amino acids: CASSLGTDGNTIYF. The CDR3 DNA, read in part, is TGTGCCAGCAGCTTAGGGACAGATGGAAACACC. The J gene is TRBJ1-3, the V gene TRBV7-9; tentatively, D is TRBD1 (6 bases). The missing CDR3 end, 3 residues past where the read stops, is filled in from the germline J gene. Trimming pared 1 base from V and 3 bases from J, leaving 7 bases between. Germline V gene lookup returns CDR1 SEHNR and CDR2 FQNEAQ (reference sequence). The CDR3 totals 14 residues.

The CDR3 reads CASSLVFHEQYF. CDR3 DNA (partial): TGTGCCAGCAGCTTAGTCTTCCACGAG. The chain recombines TRBV7-9 with TRBJ2-7; D not resolved. The CDR3 end falls 3 residues outside the read, so it is completed with the germline J gene. CDR1 is SEHNR, CDR2 FQNEAQ, per germline (reference sequence). The CDR3 contains 12 residues. V lost 1 base, J lost 5 bases, and 6 bases lay in between. Variable domain in full (rest from reference TRBV7-9 and TRBJ2-7): DTGVSQNPRHKITKRGQNVTFRCDPISEHNRLYWYRQTLGQGPEFLTYFQNEAQLEKSRLLSDRFSAERPKGSFSTLEIQRTEQGDSAMYLCASSLVFHEQYFGPGTRLTVT.

A remark on this clone: Read coverage stops 3 residues before the CDR3 terminus; the germline J gene supplies the remainder. The rearrangement joins TRBV5-1 to TRBJ2-2; D may be TRBD2 (7 bases). The CDR3 loop spans 15 amino acids. V was cut by 4 bases and J by 3 bases, with 13 bases left in between. Germline CDR1 and CDR2: SGHRS and YFSETQ. The CDR3 loop is CASSTEGGDTGELFF. CDR3 bases read: TGCGCCAGCAGCACGGAGGGGGGGGACACCGGGGAG. Based on the CDR3 plus reference TRBV5-1 and TRBJ2-2, the full variable domain is KAGVTQTPRYLIKTRGQQVTLSCSPISGHRSVSWYQQTPGQGLQFLFEYFSETQRNKGNFPGRFSGRQFSNSRSEMNVSTLELGDSALYLCASSTEGGDTGELFFGEGSRLTVL.

CDR3 in amino acids: CASSIGQGANQPQHF. Incomplete CDR3 DNA: TGTGCCAGTAGTATAGGACAGGGGGCCAATCAGCCC. This sequence joins TRBV19 and TRBJ1-5, with TRBD1 identical over 10 bases. The observed sequence ends 3 residues before the CDR3 terminus, with the missing tail filled in from the germline J gene. V lost 1 base and J lost 3; bases outside the gene matches: 0. The germline V gene encodes CDR1 LNHDA and CDR2 SQIVND (reference sequence). The CDR3 is made up of 15 amino acids.

In regard to this clone: The read finishes 3 residues shy of the CDR3 end, and the germline J gene is used to complete it. The chain couples TRBV6-1 to TRBJ1-2, with 8 bases lining up with TRBD1. After removal of 3 bases from V and 5 bases from J, the junction contained 5 bases not matched to a gene. CDR3 length: 14 amino acids. Germline V gene lookup returns CDR1 MNHNS and CDR2 SASEGT. CDR3 sequence reads: CASSEGDRNYGYTF. The CDR3 bases that were read are TGTGCCAGCAGTGAGGGGGACAGGAATTATGGC.

This clone turned up a few times. From the germline J gene comes the end of the CDR3, since the read stops 3 residues before it. The V gene is TRBV7-9, the J gene TRBJ1-3, with a possible D match to TRBD1 (6 bases). Trimming took off 5 bases at V and 3 bases at J, with 11 bases between the two ends. Germline V lookup: CDR1 SEHNR, CDR2 FQNEAQ (reference sequence). The CDR3 loop spans 14 amino acids. This chain's CDR3 is CASSVSGDGNTIYF. CDR3 bases read: TGTGCCAGCAGCGTATCAGGGGATGGAAACACC. The variable domain in full, completed from reference TRBV7-9 and TRBJ1-3, reads DTGVSQNPRHKITKRGQNVTFRCDPISEHNRLYWYRQTLGQGPEFLTYFQNEAQLEKSRLLSDRFSAERPKGSFSTLEIQRTEQGDSAMYLCASSVSGDGNTIYFGEGSWLTVV.

This clone was counted between two and nine times. Sequencing ends 3 residues short of the CDR3 end; the germline J gene provides the rest. The rearrangement links TRBV23-1 to TRBJ2-7; 7 bases line up with TRBD1. TRBV23-1 is placed among ORFs of uncertain function. This CDR3 spans 17 amino acids. The trim removed 3 bases at V and 4 bases at J, leaving 15 bases unmatched. CDR3 residues: CASSQSKPGQRRYEQYF. CDR3 DNA, as far as it was read: TGCGCCAGCAGTCAGTCCAAGCCGGGACAGAGACGTTACGAG.

This clone was found many times. The read ends 3 residues early relative to the CDR3; the germline J gene fills the gap. The rearrangement links TRBV5-6 to TRBJ2-3, with 9 bases identical to TRBD1. Per the germline V gene, CDR1 is SGHDT and CDR2 is YYEEEE. V lost 5 bases, J lost 3 bases, and 1 base stayed unmatched. This CDR3 has 13 amino acids. The covered CDR3 bases are TGTGCCAGCAGAGGACAGGGGACAGATACG. This gives the protein CASRGQGTDT. The entire CDR3 protein reads CASRGQGTDTQYF.

The CDR3 loop reads CASSGGGNTQYF. CDR3 DNA (partial): TGTGCCAGCAGTGGGGGGGGGAATACG. V is TRBV2 and J is TRBJ2-3; 7 nucleotides agree with TRBD2. The read halts 3 residues ahead of the CDR3 end, with the missing end drawn from the germline J gene. The CDR3 has 12 residues. J was trimmed by 7 bases and V by 4 bases; bases with no gene match: 2. Germline V gives CDR1 SNHLY, CDR2 FYNNEI.

Concerning this clone: The observed sequence ends 3 residues before the CDR3 terminus, with the missing tail filled in from the germline J gene. The chain recombines TRBV7-9 with TRBJ1-1, with unresolved D. This CDR3 is 13 amino acids long. In germline, CDR1 is SEHNR, CDR2 FQNEAQ (reference sequence). V lost 4 bases, J lost 1 base, and 7 bases lay in between. Partial CDR3 DNA: TGTGCCAGCAGCTCCTGGCCGAACACTGAA. Its translation is CASSSWPNTE. The whole CDR3 region reads CASSSWPNTEAFF.

This clone was detected many times. The CDR3 end falls 3 residues outside the read, so it is completed with the germline J gene. This rearrangement joins TRBV20-1 to TRBJ2-1; 10 bases are shared with TRBD2. CDR3 length: 19 amino acids. Germline CDR1 reads DFQATT; CDR2 reads SNEGSKA (reference sequence). With 3 bases clipped from V and 0 bases from J, the junction kept 14 bases outside the gene matches. Partial CDR3 DNA: TGCAGTGCTAGGTTCGCCGGGGTCGCTAGCGGGAGCTCCTACAATGAG. As protein: CSARFAGVASGSSYNE. The full CDR3 sequence reads CSARFAGVASGSSYNEQFF.

This clone was seen only a few times. The CDR3 DNA, read in part, is TGTGCCAGTTCCAACGGACAGGGGACAAACACC. Its protein product is CASSNGQGTNT. The entire CDR3 sequence reads CASSNGQGTNTIYF. This chain joins TRBV19 and TRBJ1-3, with 9 bases fitting TRBD1. Read sequence stops 3 residues before the CDR3 end, and the germline J gene provides the missing end. Germline lookup yields CDR1 LNHDA and CDR2 SQIVND (reference sequence). J was trimmed by 6 bases and V by 8 bases; bases with no gene match: 8. The CDR3 loop spans 14 amino acids. Full variable domain (outside the CDR3, taken from reference TRBV19 and TRBJ1-3): DGGITQSPKYLFRKEGQNVTLSCEQNLNHDAMYWYRQDPGQGLRLIYYSQIVNDFQKGDIAEGYSVSREKKESFPLTVTSAQKNPTAFYLCASSNGQGTNTIYFGEGSWLTVV.

Many counts were recorded for this clone. The CDR3 end falls 3 residues outside the read, so it is completed with the germline J gene. The chain carries TRBV19 and TRBJ1-5, with 7 bases identical to TRBD1. The germline gives CDR1 LNHDA, CDR2 SQIVND (reference sequence). The CDR3 has 15 residues. V gave up 3 bases and J gave up 6 bases; unmatched junction bases: 8. The CDR3 protein is CASSIGGTVGQPQHF. CDR3 DNA, as far as it was read: TGTGCCAGTAGTATTGGCGGGACAGTCGGTCAGCCC.

This clone was detected a few times. The CDR3 is CASSLAGRGGGDTQYF. The CDR3 bases that were read are TGTGCCAGCAGCTTAGCTGGACGGGGGGGCGGAGATACG. The chain links TRBV7-2 to TRBJ2-3, with 8 bases that match TRBD2. The read falls 3 residues short of the CDR3 end, and the missing part is taken from the germline J gene. V gave up 0 bases and J gave up 5 bases; unmatched junction bases: 7. The CDR3 has 16 residues. Germline assignment: CDR1 SGHTA and CDR2 FQGNSA.

This clone was seen at least ten times. The CDR3 extends 3 residues past the end of the read, so its final part is completed from the germline J gene. V and J are TRBV7-9 and TRBJ1-6; D gene unclear. Germline-derived CDR1 and CDR2 are SEHNR and FQNEAQ (reference sequence). CDR3 size: 13 residues. The V gene lost 5 bases and the J gene lost 10 bases, with 12 bases spanning the gap. CDR3 sequence: CASSTPSVSPLHF. The DNA read from the CDR3 is TGTGCCAGCAGCACACCGAGTGTCTCACCC.

The table lists this clone with a few counts. The DNA ends 3 residues before the CDR3 does, and the rest of the CDR3 is filled in from the germline J gene. The chain employs TRBV7-9 and TRBJ2-3; possible D gene TRBD1, 5 bases. Deletions cut 5 bases from V and 1 base from J, with 10 bases between. There are 14 residues in the CDR3. Germline V gives CDR1 SEHNR, CDR2 FQNEAQ (reference sequence). Incomplete CDR3 DNA: TGTGCCAGCAGCATGTCGACAGGCACAGATACG. Translated, it gives CASSMSTGTDT. In full, the CDR3 is CASSMSTGTDTQYF.

Only a few counts were recorded for this clone. Sequencing ends 3 residues short of the CDR3 end; the germline J gene provides the rest. This chain joins TRBV20-1 and TRBJ2-7; tentatively, D is TRBD1 (5 bases). This CDR3 region has 13 residues. V was clipped by 5 bases and J by 1 base, with 12 bases between them. Germline V gene lookup returns CDR1 DFQATT and CDR2 SNEGSKA (reference sequence). CDR3 in amino acids: CSARPDRSYEQYF. The part of the CDR3 DNA that was read is TGCAGTGCTCGCCCCGACAGATCCTACGAG.

With regard to this clone: The CDR3 extends 3 residues past the end of the read, so its final part is completed from the germline J gene. V and J are TRBV19 and TRBJ2-7; 11 bases match TRBD1. V lost 3 bases, J lost 5 bases, and 6 bases stayed unmatched. Germline V gene data show CDR1 as LNHDA and CDR2 as SQIVND (reference sequence). CDR3 length: 15 residues. The covered CDR3 bases are TGTGCCAGTAGTATTGTAGGACAGGGGGCGAACGAG. It specifies CASSIVGQGANE. Given in full, the CDR3 is CASSIVGQGANEQYF. Using reference TRBV19 and TRBJ2-7 for the parts outside the CDR3, the full variable domain is DGGITQSPKYLFRKEGQNVTLSCEQNLNHDAMYWYRQDPGQGLRLIYYSQIVNDFQKGDIAEGYSVSREKKESFPLTVTSAQKNPTAFYLCASSIVGQGANEQYFGPGTRLTVT.

This clone was seen repeatedly, ten times or more. The read ends 3 residues shy of where the CDR3 ends; the end is completed using the germline J gene. The chain uses TRBV9 and TRBJ2-5; perhaps TRBD1 as D (6 bases). The germline gives CDR1 SGDLS, CDR2 YYNGEE. With 4 bases removed from V and 5 bases from J, the gap between germline ends came to 12 bases. The CDR3 extends over 13 amino acids. Partial CDR3 DNA: TGTGCCAGCAGCCTCGCTAGGGGGGAGACC. Translating gives CASSLARGET. The whole CDR3 protein reads CASSLARGETQYF.

This clone was seen at least ten times. The read is 3 residues too short to cover the CDR3 end, so that end is filled in from the germline J gene. The rearrangement uses TRBV19 and TRBJ2-3; 9 bases align to TRBD1. V shed 6 bases, J shed 1 base, and the junction held 8 bases outside the gene matches. Germline V lookup: CDR1 LNHDA, CDR2 SQIVND (reference sequence). This CDR3 region has 16 residues. The sequenced CDR3 bases are TGTGCCAGTAGCAGGGGGACAGGGTCGGGCACAGATACG. This sequence encodes CASSRGTGSGTDT. The CDR3 in full is CASSRGTGSGTDTQYF.

Ten or more counts support this clone. The read halts 3 residues ahead of the CDR3 end, with the missing end drawn from the germline J gene. The chain joins TRBV7-2 to TRBJ2-5, with D unclear. Germline V CDR1 and CDR2: SGHTA, FQGNSA. This CDR3 region has 16 residues. V was trimmed by 0 bases and J by 1 base, leaving 12 bases between them. Incomplete CDR3 DNA: TGTGCCAGCAGCTTAGCGGTGTCTGGCGGCCAAGAGACC. Translating gives CASSLAVSGGQET. The complete CDR3 protein is CASSLAVSGGQETQYF.

This clone was detected only a few times. The CDR3 end lies 3 residues beyond the end of the read and is filled in from the germline J gene. V is TRBV19 and J is TRBJ2-5; D is ambiguous. From germline, CDR1 is LNHDA and CDR2 SQIVND (reference sequence). CDR3 length: 12 amino acids. The germline V and J ends were trimmed by 5 bases and 5 bases, with 9 bases remaining between them. CDR3 loop: CASSPEGETQYF. The part of the CDR3 DNA that was read is TGTGCCAGTAGTCCCGAAGGGGAGACC.

This clone has a handful of counts. The read ends 3 residues before the CDR3 terminus; that terminus is restored from the germline J gene. The rearrangement joins TRBV19 to TRBJ1-5; 7 bases line up with TRBD1. This CDR3 region has 14 residues. Germline loops: CDR1 LNHDA, CDR2 SQIVND (reference sequence). V lost 7 bases, J lost 6 bases, and 9 bases stayed unmatched. CDR3 sequence: CASTPTGLSQPQHF. CDR3 DNA, as far as it was read: TGTGCCAGTACCCCGACAGGGCTAAGTCAGCCC.

This clone was seen repeatedly, ten times or more. The CDR3 is cut off 3 residues early in the read; its end comes from the germline J gene. V gene TRBV5-1 combines with J gene TRBJ2-6, with TRBD2 matching 9 bases. Per germline, CDR1 SGHRS and CDR2 YFSETQ. The length of the CDR3 is 18 residues. V shed 0 bases and J 0 bases; nucleotides not matched to a gene: 4. The CDR3 reads CASSLVAGGFSGANVLTF. CDR3 DNA, as far as it was read: TGCGCCAGCAGCTTGGTTGCGGGAGGGTTCTCTGGGGCCAACGTC.

On this clone: The CDR3 is cut off 3 residues early in the read; its end comes from the germline J gene. The chain recombines TRBV2 with TRBJ2-7; TRBD1 is a possible D gene (6 bases). The CDR3 extends over 12 amino acids. CDR1 and CDR2 (germline): SNHLY, FYNNEI. The germline V and J ends were trimmed by 6 bases and 6 bases, with 12 bases remaining between them. CDR3 protein: CASSDTGFEQYF. Partial CDR3 DNA: TGTGCCAGCAGCGATACAGGGTTCGAG.

This clone was observed at least ten times. The CDR3 goes on 3 residues after the read ends, and that part is filled in from the germline J gene. This chain links TRBV29-1 with TRBJ1-2, with 8 bases that match TRBD1. The CDR3 length is 13 residues. Germline-derived CDR1 and CDR2 are SQVTM and ANQGSEA. The V gene end was trimmed by 3 bases and the J gene end by 5 bases; junction bases not matched to a gene: 5. The CDR3 bases that were read are TGCAGCGTTGATAGGACAGGGATGTATGGC. It is translated as CSVDRTGMYG. The full CDR3 reads CSVDRTGMYGYTF. Drawing the rest from reference TRBV29-1 and TRBJ1-2, the complete variable domain is SAVISQKPSRDICQRGTSLTIQCQVDSQVTMMFWYRQQPGQSLTLIATANQGSEATYESGFVIDKFPISRPNLTFSTLTVSNMSPEDSSIYLCSVDRTGMYGYTFGSGTRLTVV.

This clone was observed a handful of times. The missing CDR3 end, 3 residues past where the read stops, is filled in from the germline J gene. This chain links TRBV7-7 with TRBJ2-5; possibly TRBD2 for D (7 bases). CDR3 size: 18 residues. With 1 base removed from V and 5 bases from J, the gap between germline ends came to 23 bases. From germline, CDR1 is SSHAT and CDR2 FNYEAQ (reference sequence). The CDR3 loop reads CASSLGPHRQVGGETQYF. The CDR3 bases that were read are TGTGCCAGCAGCTTAGGCCCCCACAGACAGGTCGGGGGGGAGACC.

Of note for this clone: The junction departs from the called germline gene at one end, perhaps through a read error. The read terminates 3 residues ahead of where the CDR3 ends, so the germline J gene completes it. V and J are TRBV7-7 and TRBJ1-5, with 7 bases that match TRBD1. CDR3 length equals 17 residues. CDR1 is SSHAT and CDR2 is FNYEAQ in the germline V gene (reference sequence). CDR3 DNA, as far as it was read: TGTGCTAGCAGGGTCCGGGACAGCCATTTATCCAATCAGCCC. This translates into CASRVRDSHLSNQP. The full CDR3 is CASRVRDSHLSNQPQHF.

This clone was detected many times. The CDR3 extends 3 residues past the end of the read, so its final part is completed from the germline J gene. The chain carries TRBV19 and TRBJ2-1; 7 bases fit TRBD1. This CDR3 region has 16 residues. V lost 6 bases and J lost 4; bases outside the gene matches: 12. CDR1 and CDR2 (germline): LNHDA, SQIVND (reference sequence). The DNA read from the CDR3 is TGTGCCAGTAGACGATCGGGGACAGAGATTTACAATGAG. Its protein product is CASRRSGTEIYNE. The CDR3 reads in full as CASRRSGTEIYNEQFF.